These 29 T cell receptor beta chains originate from one sample sequenced in a study of blood T cell repertoires in COVID-19. Some clones are missing from TCRdb's copy, which holds only in-frame ones; the method was immunoSEQ multiplex PCR. The profile shows over 200,000 clones, 75% to 90% of them singletons. The sample comprised PBMCs or T cells enriched from blood (not recorded which). The source is a woman in her fifties or sixties who had recovered from COVID-19.

The chain joins TRBV12-3 or TRBV12-4 to TRBJ1-1, with 9 nucleotides matching TRBD1. Trimming removed 6 bases from V and 5 bases from J; junction bases left unmatched: 4. The CDR3 totals 13 residues. CDR3 nucleotide sequence: TGTGCCAGCAGGTGGACAGGGGATACTGAAGCTTTCTTT. Its translation: CASRWTGDTEAFF.

Worth noting for this clone: Other nucleotide sequences from this sample produce the same CDR3. This chain joins TRBV28 and TRBJ1-2; D not certain. CDR3 length equals 12 residues. V was cut by 5 bases and J by 0 bases, with 4 bases left in between. The germline V gene has CDR1 MDHEN and CDR2 SYDVKM. CDR3: CASSPANYGYTF. In DNA, the CDR3 is TGTGCCAGCAGTCCAGCTAACTATGGCTACACCTTC.

V is TRBV19 and J is TRBJ2-1; possibly TRBD2 for D (7 bases). Germline assignment: CDR1 LNHDA and CDR2 SQIVND (reference sequence). V was shortened by 6 bases and J by 9 bases, with 18 bases between the two germline ends. This CDR3 contains 14 residues. CDR3 residues: CASSPKGGTGEQFF. The DNA of the CDR3 is TGTGCCAGTAGCCCTAAGGGGGGGACGGGTGAGCAGTTCTTC.

The chain joins TRBV24-1 to TRBJ2-7; 8 bases map to TRBD2. The germline V gene has CDR1 KGHDR and CDR2 SFDVKD. This CDR3 spans 14 amino acids. The V gene end was trimmed by 4 bases and the J gene end by 3 bases; junction bases not matched to a gene: 4. The CDR3 nucleotides read TGTGCCACCAGTGAAAGCGGGAGCGACTACGAGCAGTACTTC. Protein: CATSESGSDYEQYF.

Note on this clone: The same CDR3 can be traced to other DNA sequences in this sample. This chain links TRBV7-9 with TRBJ2-7; TRBD1 matches at 9 bases. The CDR3 loop spans 13 amino acids. V was clipped by 5 bases and J by 5 bases; unmatched bases: 4. CDR1 and CDR2 (germline): SEHNR, FQNEAQ (reference sequence). CDR3 coding DNA: TGTGCCAGCAGCCGGGACAGGGTCAACGAGCAGTACTTC. Amino acids: CASSRDRVNEQYF.

The chain couples TRBV28 to TRBJ1-5; D gene uncertain. The CDR3 consists of 16 residues. V lost 5 bases and J lost 4, with 18 bases in between. Germline V gives CDR1 MDHEN, CDR2 SYDVKM. CDR3 in DNA: TGTGCCAGCAGTACCCGCCGGGGAGGCCTTAATCAGCCCCAGCATTTT. It translates to CASSTRRGGLNQPQHF.

The chain links TRBV2 to TRBJ2-7; 9 bases fit TRBD1. With 7 bases clipped from V and 6 bases from J, the junction kept 7 bases outside the gene matches. The length of the CDR3 is 13 residues. Germline values: CDR1 SNHLY, CDR2 FYNNEI. The CDR3 sequence is CASTRTGEGEQYF. For the CDR3, the DNA is TGTGCCAGCACACGGACAGGGGAGGGCGAGCAGTACTTC.

The CDR3 DNA sequence: TGTGCCAGCAGTGATGAGGGCTACGGACAGAGGGAGACCCAGTACTTC. Residues: CASSDEGYGQRETQYF. V is TRBV6-1 and J is TRBJ2-5; perhaps TRBD1 as D (6 bases). The germline CDR1 and CDR2 sequences are MNHNS and SASEGT. This CDR3 region has 16 residues. V lost 3 bases and J lost 5, with 19 bases in between.

The chain couples TRBV27 to TRBJ2-5, with a weak D call TRBD1 (5 bases). The ends were cut back, 6 bases at V and 2 bases at J, with 10 bases in the middle. CDR1 MNHEY and CDR2 SMNVEV come from the germline V gene (reference sequence). CDR3 length: 13 amino acids. As DNA, the CDR3 is TGTGCCAGCAGCCGGGCAGGGCAAGAGACCCAGTACTTC. Residues: CASSRAGQETQYF.

The chain recombines TRBV25-1 with TRBJ1-4, with TRBD1 matching over 9 bases. Germline loops: CDR1 MGHDK, CDR2 SYGVNS. V trimming: 4 bases; J trimming: 6 bases; junction bases outside the gene matches: 9. This CDR3 spans 16 amino acids. The CDR3 loop is CASSVRQGVPYEKLFF. The CDR3 DNA follows: TGTGCCAGCAGTGTAAGACAGGGGGTCCCCTATGAAAAACTGTTTTTT.

As to this clone: A junction boundary mismatches the germline segment, possibly from a read error. The chain employs TRBV15 and TRBJ2-7; 7 bases align to TRBD1. Germline assignment: CDR1 LNHNV and CDR2 YYDKDF (reference sequence). CDR3 length: 12 residues. DNA of the CDR3: TGTGCCACCAGCTCCCGGGACAGCTTCCAAACCTTC. This gives the protein CATSSRDSFQTF.

The J gene is TRBJ1-1, the V gene TRBV21-1; the table's D call, TRBD1, was not checked against the DNA. TRBV21-1 is flagged as a pseudogene. This CDR3 region has 15 residues. CDR3 loop: CASSRQGAGNTEAFF. In nucleotides, the CDR3 is TGTGCCAGCAGCCGACAGGGGGCCGGGAACACTGAAGCTTTCTTT.

The chain joins TRBV10-3 to TRBJ1-4, with a tentative D call TRBD1 (5 bases). The germline CDR1 and CDR2 sequences are ENHRY and SYGVKD. This CDR3 comprises 14 residues. V dropped 7 bases and J dropped 8 bases, with 17 bases sitting between them. CDR3 in amino acids: CAIKAGLLGEKLFF. The CDR3, as DNA: TGTGCCATCAAAGCGGGACTGCTGGGAGAAAAACTGTTTTTT.

The chain employs TRBV15 and TRBJ1-1, with 10 bases aligning to TRBD1. Germline values: CDR1 LNHNV, CDR2 YYDKDF (reference sequence). This CDR3 spans 17 amino acids. Trimming removed 4 bases from V and 6 bases from J; junction bases left unmatched: 14. The CDR3 DNA reads as TGTGCCACCAGCATAGGGGGACAGGGGCTTAGAACGGCTGAAGCTTTCTTT. Protein product: CATSIGGQGLRTAEAFF. Variable domain in full (rest from reference TRBV15 and TRBJ1-1): DAMVIQNPRYQVTQFGKPVTLSCSQTLNHNVMYWYQQKSSQAPKLLFHYYDKDFNNEADTPDNFQSRRPNTSFCFLDIRSPGLGDTAMYLCATSIGGQGLRTAEAFFGQGTRLTVV.

The gene calls are TRBV23-1 and TRBJ1-2; D is unresolved. TRBV23-1 has ORF status, its function being uncertain. This CDR3 spans 14 amino acids. V gave up 2 bases and J gave up 2 bases, with 9 bases separating them. CDR3 loop: CASSQPPPNYGYTF. As DNA, the CDR3 is TGCGCCAGCAGTCAACCCCCTCCGAACTATGGCTACACCTTC.

The chain is built from TRBV2 and TRBJ1-1; a weak D match, TRBD1 (5 bases). The CDR3 covers 11 residues. Germline V gives CDR1 SNHLY, CDR2 FYNNEI. V was pared by 3 bases and J by 10 bases, with 9 bases between. The chain's CDR3 is CASSEVQGAFF. The CDR3, as DNA: TGTGCCAGCAGTGAGGTTCAGGGAGCTTTCTTT. The whole variable domain, remainder taken from reference TRBV2 and TRBJ1-1, is EPEVTQTPSHQVTQMGQEVILRCVPISNHLYFYWYRQILGQKVEFLVSFYNNEISEKSEIFDDQFSVERPDGSNFTLKIRSTKLEDSAMYFCASSEVQGAFFGQGTRLTVV.

The table lists this clone with a few counts. The chain employs TRBV3-1 (or the pseudogene TRBV3-2) and TRBJ2-7, with TRBD2 identical over 14 bases. CDR1 is LGHDT and CDR2 is YNNKEL in the germline V gene (reference sequence). The CDR3 runs 16 residues. V gave up 1 base and J gave up 3 bases; unmatched junction bases: 2. Here the CDR3 reads CASSQGLAGGGYEQYF. CDR3 coding DNA: TGTGCCAGCAGCCAAGGACTAGCGGGAGGGGGCTACGAGCAGTACTTC.

The rearrangement uses TRBV29-1 and TRBJ2-1; 9 positions agree with TRBD1. The CDR3 sequence is 16 residues long. Germline CDR1 reads SQVTM; CDR2 reads ANQGSEA. V trimming: 7 bases; J trimming: 2 bases; junction bases outside the gene matches: 12. This chain's CDR3 is CSAHRDRVGTYNEQFF. DNA of the CDR3: TGCAGCGCGCACCGGGACAGGGTGGGAACCTACAATGAGCAGTTCTTC.

The J gene is TRBJ2-7, the V gene TRBV5-1, with D unresolved. This CDR3 is built from 13 residues. CDR1 and CDR2 from the germline V gene are SGHRS and YFSETQ. V lost 0 bases, J lost 3 bases, and 7 bases lay in between. The CDR3 region is CASSLGPRYEQYF. The CDR3 DNA follows: TGCGCCAGCAGCTTGGGTCCGCGCTACGAGCAGTACTTC.

The chain has TRBV1 and TRBJ2-7; no DNA check was done on the table's D call, TRBD2. TRBV1 is described as a pseudogene. The CDR3 spans 15 residues. The CDR3 DNA reads TGCACCAGCAGCCCTACCGGGACTAGCCCAGACGAGCAGTACTTC. Translation: CTSSPTGTSPDEQYF.

The chain recombines TRBV27 with TRBJ2-4, with 14 positions matching TRBD2. This CDR3 is built from 15 residues. The V gene end was trimmed by 10 bases and the J gene end by 4 bases; junction bases not matched to a gene: 6. In germline, CDR1 is MNHEY, CDR2 SMNVEV (reference sequence). CDR3 DNA sequence: TGTGCCACCGGGACTAGCGGGAGTACTAAAAACATTCAGTACTTC. This encodes CATGTSGSTKNIQYF.

The rearrangement uses TRBV3-1 (or the pseudogene TRBV3-2) and TRBJ1-5; TRBD1 aligns across 8 bases. J gave up 4 bases and V 1 base, and 6 bases lay outside the gene matches. The CDR3 consists of 16 residues. Germline CDR1 reads LGHDT; CDR2 reads YNNKEL (reference sequence). Here the CDR3 reads CASSQGSRGLNQPQHF. In DNA form, the CDR3 reads TGTGCCAGCAGCCAAGGTTCCAGGGGGCTGAATCAGCCCCAGCATTTT.

The CDR3 region is CSVELWRDFTEAFF. Here the CDR3 DNA reads TGCAGCGTTGAATTGTGGCGGGACTTCACTGAAGCTTTCTTT. The chain uses TRBV29-1 and TRBJ1-1; the D gene is possibly TRBD1 (5 bases). Germline loops: CDR1 SQVTM, CDR2 ANQGSEA. Trimming cost V 2 bases and J 4 bases, with 14 bases left between them. This CDR3 contains 14 residues.

This clone occurred a few times. The chain is built from TRBV28 and TRBJ2-2, with 9 bases identical to TRBD2. Losses at the gene ends were 7 bases for V and 0 bases for J; bases not matched to a gene: 3. CDR1 and CDR2 from the germline V gene are MDHEN and SYDVKM. The CDR3 length is 15 residues. The CDR3: CASKPSGTNTGELFF. CDR3 nucleotide sequence: TGTGCCAGCAAACCTAGCGGGACGAACACCGGGGAGCTGTTTTTT.

The rearrangement joins TRBV6-5 to TRBJ1-1; maybe TRBD1 (5 bases). CDR1 and CDR2 (germline): MNHEY, SVGAGI. The CDR3 extends over 12 amino acids. Between the trimmed V and J ends, which lost 6 bases and 7 bases, there was a span of 12 bases. For the CDR3, the DNA is TGTGCCAGCAGAAGACAGAGAGGTGAAGCTTTCTTT. Amino acids: CASRRQRGEAFF.

This clone appeared once. J is TRBJ2-3 and V is TRBV6-5; 11 positions match TRBD1. The CDR3 has 15 residues. Germline V gives CDR1 MNHEY, CDR2 SVGAGI. The J segment lost 5 bases and the V segment lost 6 bases, leaving 7 bases of the junction unmatched. Here the CDR3 reads CASSPGTGGVDTQYF. The DNA for the CDR3 is TGTGCCAGCAGCCCCGGGACAGGGGGGGTAGATACGCAGTATTTT.

The chain links TRBV24-1 to TRBJ2-3, with no clear D. The CDR3 length is 15 residues. Trimming left V 3 bases short and J 2 bases short, with 11 bases between. Germline assignment: CDR1 KGHDR and CDR2 SFDVKD. The CDR3 loop reads CATSDDAFYTDTQYF. The CDR3 DNA sequence: TGTGCCACCAGTGATGATGCGTTCTACACAGATACGCAGTATTTT.

The chain is built from TRBV9 and TRBJ2-7; D perhaps matches TRBD1 (8 bases). The CDR3 has 15 amino acids. Trimming removed 0 bases from V and 5 bases from J, with 15 bases in between. Germline V gene lookup returns CDR1 SGDLS and CDR2 YYNGEE. This CDR3 reads CASSVGWTGTNEQYF. The CDR3 DNA follows: TGTGCCAGCAGCGTAGGGTGGACAGGGACTAACGAGCAGTACTTC.

The V gene is TRBV5-1, the J gene TRBJ2-7, with TRBD1 identical over 7 bases. Losses at the gene ends were 4 bases for V and 3 bases for J; bases not matched to a gene: 13. The CDR3 runs to 16 residues. Per the germline V gene, CDR1 is SGHRS and CDR2 is YFSETQ. The CDR3: CASSAEKWTGVYEQYF. CDR3 bases: TGCGCCAGCAGCGCGGAGAAATGGACAGGAGTCTACGAGCAGTACTTC.